The TCR beta chain under discussion was sequenced for a study of PD-1 blockade in classical Hodgkin lymphoma. In every patient, relapse followed autologous stem cell transplantation, while exposure to brentuximab vedotin differed. TCRdb's table, derived via immunoSEQ multiplex PCR, lists solely in-frame clones and lacks some. Counted here are 50,000 to 75,000 clones, approximately 90% occurring once; the ten biggest clones make up approximately 12%. The ends were cut back, 2 bases at V and 2 bases at J, with 10 bases in the middle. The CDR3 sequence is 15 residues long. Germline CDR1 reads LGHNA; CDR2 reads YNFKEQ.

This material consisted of peripheral blood mononuclear cells (PBMCs), taken at baseline. This chain connects TRBV4-2 to TRBJ1-5; no firm D call. This clonotype was sampled from a human donor with classical Hodgkin lymphoma. The CDR3 nucleotides read TGTGCCAGCAGCCAAATCCTGGGAGGCAATCAGCCCCAGCATTTT. It is translated as CASSQILGGNQPQHF.